The next 3 T cell receptor beta chains were all read from a single sample in a study of shared clonotypes between healthy human individuals. Method: immunoSEQ multiplex PCR; TCRdb's copy keeps in-frame clones and lacks some. The profile shows about 2.3 million clones, roughly 93% of them singletons. The sequenced material came from naive CD4+ T cells from PBMCs. Sample subset: CD45RA+ positively selected. Receptor source: a man aged 18 to 35 in good health. Some clones in this sample may be carry-over from other donors' samples.

The chain uses TRBV4-2 and TRBJ2-5; TRBD1 matches 7 bases. The CDR3 has 16 amino acids. CDR1 is LGHNA, CDR2 YNFKEQ, per germline. Trimming took 5 bases from V and 1 from J; bases not matched to a gene: 10. CDR3 protein: CASSLSFGTVQETQYF. DNA of the CDR3: TGTGCCAGCAGCTTAAGTTTTGGGACAGTCCAAGAGACCCAGTACTTC.

This chain uses TRBV28 with TRBJ1-2, with D perhaps TRBD1 (6 bases). V was trimmed by 2 bases and J by 8 bases, leaving 18 bases between them. This CDR3 region has 15 residues. Per the germline V gene, CDR1 is MDHEN and CDR2 is SYDVKM. The CDR3 DNA follows: TGTGCCAGCAGTTTAGGGGGAGGGGGAGTGCAAGGCTACACCTTC. As protein: CASSLGGGGVQGYTF.

V and J are TRBV28 and TRBJ1-1; possibly TRBD1 for D (5 bases). V was cut by 5 bases and J by 11 bases, with 18 bases left in between. Germline V gene lookup returns CDR1 MDHEN and CDR2 SYDVKM. There are 13 residues in the CDR3. The CDR3 sequence: CASSPPLTGDAFF. The CDR3 bases are TGTGCCAGCAGTCCCCCGCTGACGGGGGATGCTTTCTTT.